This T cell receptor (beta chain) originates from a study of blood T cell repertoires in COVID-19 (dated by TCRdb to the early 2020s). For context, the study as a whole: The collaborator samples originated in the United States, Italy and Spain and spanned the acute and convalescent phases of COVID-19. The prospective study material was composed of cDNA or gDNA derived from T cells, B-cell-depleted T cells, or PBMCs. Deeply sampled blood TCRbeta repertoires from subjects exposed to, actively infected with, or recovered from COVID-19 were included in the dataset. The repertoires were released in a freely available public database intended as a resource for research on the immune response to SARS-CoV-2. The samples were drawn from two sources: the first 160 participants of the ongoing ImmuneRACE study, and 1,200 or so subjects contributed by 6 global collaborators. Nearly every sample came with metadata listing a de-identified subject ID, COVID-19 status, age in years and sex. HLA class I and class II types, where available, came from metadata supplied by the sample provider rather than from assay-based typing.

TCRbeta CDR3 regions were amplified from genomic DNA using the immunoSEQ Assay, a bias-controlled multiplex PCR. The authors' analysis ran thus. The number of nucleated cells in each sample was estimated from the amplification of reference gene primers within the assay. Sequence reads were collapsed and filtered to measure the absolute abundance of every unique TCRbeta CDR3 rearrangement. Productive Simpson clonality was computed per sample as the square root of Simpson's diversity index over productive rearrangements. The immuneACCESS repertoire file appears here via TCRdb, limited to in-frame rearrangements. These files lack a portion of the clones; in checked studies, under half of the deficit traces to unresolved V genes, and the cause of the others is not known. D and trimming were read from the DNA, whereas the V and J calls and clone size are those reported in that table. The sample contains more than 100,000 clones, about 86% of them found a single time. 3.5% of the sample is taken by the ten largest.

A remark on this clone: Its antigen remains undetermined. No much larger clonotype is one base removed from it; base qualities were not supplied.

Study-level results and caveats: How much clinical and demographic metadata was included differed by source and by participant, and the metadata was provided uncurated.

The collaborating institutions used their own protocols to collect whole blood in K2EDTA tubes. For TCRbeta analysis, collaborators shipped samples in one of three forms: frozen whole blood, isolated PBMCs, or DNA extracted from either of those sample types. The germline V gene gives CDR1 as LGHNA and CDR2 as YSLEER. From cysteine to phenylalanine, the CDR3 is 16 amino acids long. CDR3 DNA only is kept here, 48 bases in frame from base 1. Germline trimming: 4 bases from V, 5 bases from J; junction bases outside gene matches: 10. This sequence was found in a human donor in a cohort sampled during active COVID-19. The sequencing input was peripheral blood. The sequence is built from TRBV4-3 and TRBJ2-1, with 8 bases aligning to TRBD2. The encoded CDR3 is CASSRITSGRNNEQFF. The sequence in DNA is TGCGCCAGCAGCCGGATTACTAGCGGCAGAAACAATGAGCAGTTCTTC.